Included here is one T cell receptor (beta chain) sequence, with context. Its cognate antigen is unknown. This sample was taken from a study of OX40 agonist ivuxolimab in advanced cancers. Study information: Patient treatment consisted of intravenous ivuxolimab administration every 2 weeks at 0.01 to 10 mg/kg. Points from the study as a whole: Near-lowest levels of clonal expansion characterized partial responders at 0.1-3.0 mg/kg. Compared with CD4+, CD8+ T cells on average had more expanded clones. Clonal expansion was seen in CD4+ and CD8+ blood T cells by week 6 at 0.1 to 3.0 mg/kg.

Germline V lookup: CDR1 MNHNY, CDR2 SVGAGI (reference sequence). CDR3 length equals 14 residues. V lost 6 bases, J lost 5 bases, and 9 bases stayed unmatched. The table came from immunoSEQ multiplex PCR; TCRdb's copy has only in-frame clones and leaves some out. The sample contains roughly 70,000 clones, roughly nine tenths of which appear only once. The origin of this receptor is an adult with an advanced solid tumor such as melanoma, head and neck, liver or kidney cancer. The sample here was CD4+ or CD8+ T cells sorted from blood, taken in a trial of the OX40 agonist ivuxolimab. The chain employs TRBV6-6 and TRBJ1-1; TRBD1 aligns across 7 bases. CDR3 residues: CASRDQGVRTEAFF. The CDR3 DNA is TGTGCCAGCAGAGATCAGGGGGTACGAACTGAAGCTTTCTTT.